The 8 T cell receptor beta chains reported below all come from one sample, sequenced in a study of cytotoxic CD8 clonotypes in ibrutinib-treated CLL. The method was immunoSEQ multiplex PCR; TCRdb's version includes in-frame clones alone and lacks a portion of them. The table records 270,000 or so clones, roughly 76% of them present only once. The sequencing used PBMCs, collected at disease progression, from a patient treated with ibrutinib. The receptor set was obtained from a human donor with chronic lymphocytic leukemia.

The chain joins TRBV29-1 to TRBJ2-5; D possibly corresponds to TRBD1 (6 bases). Germline V gene sequence: CDR1 SQVTM, CDR2 ANQGSEA. V gave up 2 bases and J gave up 4 bases, with 8 bases separating them. The CDR3 length is 12 residues. In DNA form, the CDR3 reads TGCAGCGTTGAAAGGGGGACAGAGACCCAGTACTTC. Its translation: CSVERGTETQYF.

V is TRBV28 and J is TRBJ1-2, with TRBD1 matching 7 bases. Germline-derived CDR1 and CDR2 are MDHEN and SYDVKM. The junction had 11 bases not matched to a gene; V was cut back by 6 bases and J by 7 bases. This CDR3 is 14 amino acids long. The CDR3 is CASRQGRLFGGYTF. DNA of the CDR3: TGTGCCAGCAGACAGGGGCGGTTATTCGGTGGCTACACCTTC.

The chain links TRBV11-3 to TRBJ1-4; D is unclear. CDR1 and CDR2 (germline): SGHNT, YENEEA. The germline V and J ends were trimmed by 0 bases and 0 bases, with 5 bases remaining between them. The CDR3 contains 15 residues. As DNA, the CDR3 is TGTGCCAGCAGCTTAGACACCGCAACTAATGAAAAACTGTTTTTT. It specifies CASSLDTATNEKLFF.

V gene TRBV7-8 combines with J gene TRBJ2-7; 9 bases align to TRBD2. The V and J ends lost 5 bases and 4 bases, in that order; junction bases with no gene match: 6. The CDR3 is 14 amino acids. CDR1 is SGHVS and CDR2 is FQNEAQ in the germline V gene. The CDR3 nucleotides read TGTGCCAGCAGCAGTAGCGGGAGTGCGTACGAGCAGTACTTC. The encoded protein is CASSSSGSAYEQYF.

Only a few counts were recorded for this clone. This chain joins TRBV7-8 and TRBJ2-1, with D unresolved. V was shortened by 5 bases and J by 0 bases, with 14 bases between the two germline ends. Germline V gene data show CDR1 as SGHVS and CDR2 as FQNEAQ. The CDR3 consists of 16 residues. CDR3 sequence: CASSRVGPRSYNEQFF. CDR3 nucleotides: TGTGCCAGCAGCCGGGTAGGGCCCCGCTCCTACAATGAGCAGTTCTTC.

The genes are TRBV2 and TRBJ1-5; a possible D gene is TRBD1 (6 bases). Germline V gene lookup returns CDR1 SNHLY and CDR2 FYNNEI. Trimming stripped 6 bases from V and 0 bases from J, with 12 bases between. CDR3 length equals 15 residues. The CDR3 protein is CASSEDRYSNQPQHF. Written as DNA, the CDR3 is TGTGCCAGCAGCGAGGACAGATATAGCAATCAGCCCCAGCATTTT.

V gene TRBV7-9 combines with J gene TRBJ2-5; D possibly uses TRBD1 or TRBD2 (6 bases each). The CDR3 extends over 19 amino acids. CDR1 and CDR2 from the germline V gene are SEHNR and FQNEAQ (reference sequence). Trimming pared 2 bases from V and 5 bases from J, leaving 27 bases between. DNA for the CDR3: TGTGCCAGCAGCTTACTACGGCAAACCGGGGGCCCAACGGGGGAGACCCAGTACTTC. Translating it yields CASSLLRQTGGPTGETQYF.

The V gene is TRBV5-1, the J gene TRBJ2-7, with TRBD2 matching 13 bases. This CDR3 is built from 16 residues. CDR1 SGHRS and CDR2 YFSETQ come from the germline V gene. The V gene end was trimmed by 3 bases and the J gene end by 0 bases; junction bases not matched to a gene: 3. DNA of the CDR3: TGCGCCAGCAGCTGGGGGACTAGCGGGACCTCCTACGAGCAGTACTTC. Its translation: CASSWGTSGTSYEQYF.